Listed below are T cell receptor beta chains from one sample, sequenced in a study of cytomegalovirus exposure and HLA in healthy donors. The data were produced by immunoSEQ multiplex PCR, yet TCRdb's version contains in-frame clones alone and is incomplete. There are 100,000 to 150,000 clones in the sample, with roughly 2.5% held by the top ten. Specimen: PBMCs. These receptors came from a man aged 25 to 45 in good health and CMV-seronegative. Each CDR3 is given with its conserved first and last residue. A D gene is named only where the DNA matches it firmly.

V	D	J	CDR3	DNA
TRBV11-2	-	TRBJ2-6	CASSPRGAYSGANVLTF	TGTGCCAGCAGCCCCAGGGGGGCCTACTCTGGGGCCAACGTCCTGACTTTC
TRBV15	TRBD2	TRBJ2-2	CATSRAKAGDAGELFF	TGTGCCACCAGCAGAGCAAAAGCGGGAGATGCCGGGGAGCTGTTTTTT
TRBV25-1	TRBD1	TRBJ2-5	CASSEAQGYQETQYF	TGTGCCAGCAGTGAAGCACAGGGGTACCAAGAGACCCAGTACTTC
TRBV6-5	-	TRBJ2-7	CASSYDGRLGYEQYF	TGTGCCAGCAGTTACGACGGCAGACTAGGGTACGAGCAGTACTTC
TRBV7-9	TRBD1	TRBJ1-1	CASSLDRGRPTAFF	TGTGCCAGCAGCTTAGACAGGGGGCGGCCAACTGCTTTCTTT
TRBV28	-	TRBJ2-7	CASRPTQGTYEQYF	TGTGCCAGCAGGCCAACCCAGGGGACCTACGAGCAGTACTTC
TRBV6-5	TRBD1	TRBJ2-7	CASSGPGQQFDEQYF	TGTGCCAGCAGTGGCCCGGGACAGCAGTTCGACGAGCAGTACTTC
TRBV11-2	TRBD1	TRBJ2-7	CASSFGFGTGDYEQYF	TGTGCCAGCAGCTTCGGGTTCGGGACAGGGGACTACGAGCAGTACTTC
TRBV30	-	TRBJ1-2	CAWSRSPETGNYGYTF	TGTGCCTGGAGCAGAAGTCCGGAGACGGGGAACTATGGCTACACCTTC
TRBV5-6	-	TRBJ2-1	CASSSRSDSSYNEQFF	TGTGCCAGCAGCTCCAGATCGGACAGCTCCTACAATGAGCAGTTCTTC
TRBV7-9	TRBD2	TRBJ2-1	CASSRSGREAYNEQFF	TGTGCCAGCAGCCGTAGCGGGAGGGAGGCCTACAATGAGCAGTTCTTC
TRBV6-5	-	TRBJ2-7	CASRRRSLNEQYF	TGTGCCTCCCGTCGCAGGTCCCTCAACGAGCAGTACTTC
TRBV6-5	-	TRBJ1-6	CASSSLSGLRSPLHF	TGTGCCAGCAGTTCTCTTTCGGGTTTGCGTTCACCCCTCCACTTT
TRBV5-1	TRBD1	TRBJ2-7	CASSLRQGNYEQYF	TGCGCCAGCAGCTTAAGACAGGGGAACTACGAGCAGTACTTC
TRBV4-3	-	TRBJ2-7	CASSAGLFAGEQYF	TGCGCCAGCAGCGCGGGACTCTTTGCGGGTGAGCAGTACTTC
TRBV10-3	TRBD2	TRBJ2-7	CATNSGGTYEQYF	TGTGCCACAAATAGCGGGGGAACCTACGAGCAGTACTTC
TRBV7-3	TRBD2	TRBJ2-1	CASSPQGAGTYNEQFF	TGTGCCAGCAGCCCCCAGGGAGCGGGGACCTACAATGAGCAGTTCTTC
TRBV6-5	-	TRBJ1-5	CASTSGPGRGQPQHF	TGTGCCAGCACCTCCGGGCCGGGGAGGGGTCAGCCCCAGCATTTT
TRBV25-1	TRBD2	TRBJ2-3	CASSSTSGRVDTQYF	TGTGCCAGCAGTTCGACTAGCGGGAGGGTAGATACGCAGTATTTT
TRBV15	TRBD2	TRBJ2-7	CATSRGLADGYEQYF	TGTGCCACCAGCAGAGGACTAGCGGATGGCTACGAGCAGTACTTC
TRBV11-3	-	TRBJ2-7	CASSLLGTYEQYF	TGTGCCAGCAGCTTGTTGGGCACCTACGAGCAGTACTTC
TRBV28	TRBD1	TRBJ2-7	CASSLGQVNEQYF	TGTGCCAGCAGTTTGGGACAGGTCAACGAGCAGTACTTC
TRBV12-5	TRBD1	TRBJ2-5	CASGSGQGQETQYF	TGTGCTAGTGGTTCTGGACAGGGCCAAGAGACCCAGTACTTC
TRBV28	-	TRBJ1-2	CASSTPGFGLGYGYTF	TGTGCCAGCAGTACCCCCGGGTTCGGACTGGGCTATGGCTACACCTTC
TRBV19	-	TRBJ2-7	CASSPVDRDYHLRVQYF	TGTGCCAGTAGTCCAGTGGACAGGGACTATCACCTACGAGTGCAGTACTTC
TRBV6-1	-	TRBJ1-2	CASSNLDRFNYGYTF	TGTGCCAGCAGTAACCTGGACAGATTTAACTATGGCTACACCTTC
TRBV2	TRBD2	TRBJ2-1	CASSELGRGTYNEQFF	TGTGCCAGCAGTGAACTGGGGCGGGGGACCTACAATGAGCAGTTCTTC
TRBV7-6	-	TRBJ1-4	CASSLEAAGDNEKLFF	TGTGCCAGCAGCTTAGAGGCCGCAGGGGATAATGAAAAACTGTTTTTT
TRBV10-3	-	TRBJ1-1	CAISEVVRGGENTEAFF	TGTGCCATCAGTGAGGTGGTGAGGGGAGGGGAGAACACTGAAGCTTTCTTT
TRBV7-9	TRBD1	TRBJ2-6	CASSSGGTGANVLTF	TGTGCCAGCAGTTCAGGGGGCACTGGGGCCAACGTCCTGACTTTC
TRBV7-2	TRBD2	TRBJ2-2	CASSRTSGSDTGELFF	TGTGCCAGCAGCCGGACTAGCGGGAGCGACACCGGGGAGCTGTTTTTT
TRBV20-1	-	TRBJ1-1	CSARRRVEAFF	TGCAGTGCTAGGAGGCGGGTCGAAGCTTTCTTT
TRBV19	TRBD1	TRBJ2-1	CASSLRQGMVNEQFF	TGTGCCAGTAGTCTACGACAGGGGATGGTCAATGAGCAGTTCTTC
TRBV28	TRBD1	TRBJ1-1	CASSGTGLDTEAFF	TGTGCCAGCAGTGGGACAGGACTAGACACTGAAGCTTTCTTT
TRBV5-1	-	TRBJ1-4	CASRTDSEANEKLFF	TGCGCCAGCAGAACGGATTCTGAGGCTAATGAAAAACTGTTTTTT
TRBV7-8	-	TRBJ2-7	CASSKLTYGSEQQYF	TGTGCCAGCAGCAAGCTGACCTACGGTAGCGAGCAACAGTACTTC
TRBV19	-	TRBJ1-1	CASSTPEKTNTEAFF	TGTGCCAGTAGTACCCCCGAGAAAACGAACACTGAAGCTTTCTTT
TRBV30	-	TRBJ1-3	CAWNSGSGNTIYF	TGTGCCTGGAATTCGGGGTCTGGAAACACCATATATTTT
TRBV5-1	-	TRBJ2-2	CASSQTGHGELFF	TGCGCCAGCAGCCAAACAGGACACGGGGAGCTGTTTTTT
TRBV6-5	-	TRBJ1-3	CASSVFPGNTIYF	TGTGCCAGCAGTGTCTTTCCTGGAAACACCATATATTTT
TRBV5-1	-	TRBJ2-2	CASSLKTLRGNTGELFF	TGCGCCAGCAGCTTGAAAACGTTAAGAGGAAACACCGGGGAGCTGTTTTTT
TRBV2	-	TRBJ1-5	CASSRQINSNQPQHF	TGTGCCAGCAGTAGACAGATAAATAGCAATCAGCCCCAGCATTTT
TRBV18	-	TRBJ2-5	CASSPYDQETQYF	TGTGCCAGCTCACCCTATGACCAAGAGACCCAGTACTTC
TRBV6-4	-	TRBJ2-7	CASSGAFSYEQYF	TGTGCCAGCAGTGGGGCCTTCTCCTACGAGCAGTACTTC
TRBV9	TRBD1	TRBJ1-4	CASSADFGQGEGEKLFF	TGTGCCAGCAGCGCCGATTTTGGACAGGGGGAAGGTGAAAAACTGTTTTTT
TRBV4-3	TRBD1	TRBJ2-7	CASSQTPTGQGDSEQYF	TGCGCCAGCAGCCAGACCCCCACGGGACAGGGTGACTCCGAGCAGTACTTC